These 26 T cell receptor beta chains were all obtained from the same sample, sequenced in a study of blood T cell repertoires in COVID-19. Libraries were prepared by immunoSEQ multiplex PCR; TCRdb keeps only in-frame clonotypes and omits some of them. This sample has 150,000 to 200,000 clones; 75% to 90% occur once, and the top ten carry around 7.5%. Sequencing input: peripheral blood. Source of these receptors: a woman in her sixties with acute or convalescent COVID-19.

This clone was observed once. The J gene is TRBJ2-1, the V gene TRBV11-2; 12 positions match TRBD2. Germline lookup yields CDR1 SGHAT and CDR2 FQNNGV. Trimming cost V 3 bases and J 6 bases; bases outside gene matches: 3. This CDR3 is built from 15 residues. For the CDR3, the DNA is TGTGCCAGCAGCTTTCAGACTAGCGGGAGCAATGAGCAGTTCTTC. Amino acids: CASSFQTSGSNEQFF.

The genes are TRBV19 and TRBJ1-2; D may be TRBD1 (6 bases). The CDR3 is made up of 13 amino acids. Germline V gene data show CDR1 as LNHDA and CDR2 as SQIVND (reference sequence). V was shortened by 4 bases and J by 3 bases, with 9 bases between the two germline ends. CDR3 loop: CASSSWGHYGYTF. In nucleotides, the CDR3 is TGTGCCAGTAGTAGCTGGGGGCACTATGGCTACACCTTC.

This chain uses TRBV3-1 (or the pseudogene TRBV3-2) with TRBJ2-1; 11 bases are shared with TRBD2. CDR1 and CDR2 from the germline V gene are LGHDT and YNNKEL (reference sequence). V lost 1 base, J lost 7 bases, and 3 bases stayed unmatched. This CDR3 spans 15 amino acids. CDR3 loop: CASSQVSSGRNEQFF. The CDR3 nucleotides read TGTGCCAGCAGCCAAGTATCTAGCGGGAGGAATGAGCAGTTCTTC.

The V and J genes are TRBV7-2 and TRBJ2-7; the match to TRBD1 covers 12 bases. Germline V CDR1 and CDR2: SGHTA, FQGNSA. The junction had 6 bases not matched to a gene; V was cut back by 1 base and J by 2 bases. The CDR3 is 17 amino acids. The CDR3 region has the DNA TGTGCCAGCAGCTTAGTGGGGACAGGGGGCTACCCCTACGAGCAGTACTTC. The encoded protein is CASSLVGTGGYPYEQYF.

This chain's CDR3 is CASISQSTGNTIYF. The CDR3, as DNA: TGTGCCAGCATAAGTCAGTCCACTGGAAACACCATATATTTT. The chain is built from TRBV2 and TRBJ1-3; D unclear. Germline V gene sequence: CDR1 SNHLY, CDR2 FYNNEI. This CDR3 comprises 14 residues. Trimming stripped 7 bases from V and 2 bases from J, with 12 bases between.

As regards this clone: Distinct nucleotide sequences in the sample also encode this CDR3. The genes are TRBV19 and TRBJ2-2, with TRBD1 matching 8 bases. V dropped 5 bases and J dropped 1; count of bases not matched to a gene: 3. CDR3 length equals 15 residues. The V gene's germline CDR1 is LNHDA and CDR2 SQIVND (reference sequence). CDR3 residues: CASSLGTGNTGELFF. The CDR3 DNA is TGTGCCAGTAGTCTTGGGACAGGGAACACCGGGGAGCTGTTTTTT.

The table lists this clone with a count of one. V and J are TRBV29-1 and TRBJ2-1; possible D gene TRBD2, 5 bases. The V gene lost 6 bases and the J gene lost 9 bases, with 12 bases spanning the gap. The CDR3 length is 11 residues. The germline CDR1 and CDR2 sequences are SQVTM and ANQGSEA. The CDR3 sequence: CSVVLGSEQFF. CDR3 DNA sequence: TGCAGCGTGGTACTAGGGAGTGAGCAGTTCTTC.

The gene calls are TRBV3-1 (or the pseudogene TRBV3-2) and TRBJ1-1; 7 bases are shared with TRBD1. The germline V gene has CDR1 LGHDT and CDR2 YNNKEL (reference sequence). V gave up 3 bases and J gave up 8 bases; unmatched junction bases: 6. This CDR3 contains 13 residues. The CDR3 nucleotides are TGTGCCAGCAGCCAGATGACAGGGACGGAAGCTTTCTTT. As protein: CASSQMTGTEAFF.

The CDR3 protein is CASSLGTSGPPGTQYF. In nucleotides, the CDR3 is TGTGCCAGTAGTCTCGGGACTAGCGGGCCCCCGGGGACCCAGTACTTC. V and J are TRBV19 and TRBJ2-5, with 12 bases fitting TRBD2. CDR1 is LNHDA, CDR2 SQIVND, per germline (reference sequence). The CDR3 sequence is 16 residues long. Trimming cost V 5 bases and J 7 bases; bases outside gene matches: 11.

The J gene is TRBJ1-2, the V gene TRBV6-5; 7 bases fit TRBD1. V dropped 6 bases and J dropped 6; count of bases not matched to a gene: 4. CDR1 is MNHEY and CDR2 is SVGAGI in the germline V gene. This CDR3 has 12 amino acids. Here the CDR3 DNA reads TGTGCCAGCAGCTGGACAGGTGATGGCTACACCTTC. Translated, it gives CASSWTGDGYTF.

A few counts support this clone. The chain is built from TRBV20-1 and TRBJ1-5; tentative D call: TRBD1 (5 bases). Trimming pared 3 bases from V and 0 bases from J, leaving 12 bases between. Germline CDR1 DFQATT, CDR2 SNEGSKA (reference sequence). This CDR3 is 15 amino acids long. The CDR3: CSASPGGVSNQPQHF. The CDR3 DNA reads TGCAGTGCTAGTCCCGGAGGGGTTAGCAATCAGCCCCAGCATTTT.

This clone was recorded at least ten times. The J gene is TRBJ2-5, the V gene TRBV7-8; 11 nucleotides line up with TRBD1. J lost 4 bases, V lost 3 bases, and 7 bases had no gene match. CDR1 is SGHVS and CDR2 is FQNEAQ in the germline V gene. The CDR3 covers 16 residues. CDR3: CASSFGTGGSGETQYF. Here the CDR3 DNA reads TGTGCCAGCAGCTTTGGGACAGGGGGATCGGGAGAGACCCAGTACTTC.

The chain's CDR3 is CASAANPPITEQYF. The CDR3 region has the DNA TGTGCCAGCGCGGCCAACCCACCAATTACCGAGCAGTACTTC. The J gene is TRBJ2-7, the V gene TRBV6-5; no reliable D call. The CDR3 runs 14 residues. Germline CDR1 reads MNHEY; CDR2 reads SVGAGI. V shed 8 bases and J shed 6 bases, with 20 bases lying between them.

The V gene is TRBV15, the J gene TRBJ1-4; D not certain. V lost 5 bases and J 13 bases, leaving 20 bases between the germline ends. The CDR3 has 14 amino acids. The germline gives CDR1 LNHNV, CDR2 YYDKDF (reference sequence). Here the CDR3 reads CATSGLYPNVRLFF. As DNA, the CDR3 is TGTGCCACCAGCGGTCTATACCCGAACGTGAGACTGTTTTTT. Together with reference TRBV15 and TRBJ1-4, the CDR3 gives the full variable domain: DAMVIQNPRYQVTQFGKPVTLSCSQTLNHNVMYWYQQKSSQAPKLLFHYYDKDFNNEADTPDNFQSRRPNTSFCFLDIRSPGLGDTAMYLCATSGLYPNVRLFFGSGTQLSVL.

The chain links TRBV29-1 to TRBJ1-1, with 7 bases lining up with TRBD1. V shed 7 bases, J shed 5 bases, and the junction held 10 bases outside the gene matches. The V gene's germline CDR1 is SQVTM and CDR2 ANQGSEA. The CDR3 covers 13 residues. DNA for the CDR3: TGCAGCGCTTATGATCAGGGGGGAACTGAAGCTTTCTTT. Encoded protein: CSAYDQGGTEAFF.

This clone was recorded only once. Written as DNA, the CDR3 is TGTGCCAGCAGCAGGGCCCTCTATGGCTACACCTTC. Translation: CASSRALYGYTF. The chain employs TRBV25-1 and TRBJ1-2, with D perhaps matching TRBD1 (5 bases). Deletions cut 6 bases from V and 4 bases from J, with 9 bases between. CDR1 and CDR2 (germline): MGHDK, SYGVNS. The CDR3 contains 12 residues.

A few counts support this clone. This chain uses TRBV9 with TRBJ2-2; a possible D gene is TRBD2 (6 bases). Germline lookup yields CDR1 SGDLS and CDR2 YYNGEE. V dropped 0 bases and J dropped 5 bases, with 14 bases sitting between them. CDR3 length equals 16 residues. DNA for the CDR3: TGTGCCAGCAGCGTAGGTTTAGCGGCACTAACCGGGGAGCTGTTTTTT. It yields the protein CASSVGLAALTGELFF. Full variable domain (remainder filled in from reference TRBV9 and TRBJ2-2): DSGVTQTPKHLITATGQRVTLRCSPRSGDLSVYWYQQSLDQGLQFLIQYYNGEERAKGNILERFSAQQFPDLHSELNLSSLELGDSALYFCASSVGLAALTGELFFGEGSRLTVL.

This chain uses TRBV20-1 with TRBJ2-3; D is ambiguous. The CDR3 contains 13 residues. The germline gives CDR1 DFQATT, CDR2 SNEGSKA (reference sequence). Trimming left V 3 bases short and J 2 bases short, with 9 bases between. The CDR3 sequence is CSASGQATDTQYF. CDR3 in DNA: TGCAGTGCTAGTGGTCAGGCCACAGATACGCAGTATTTT.

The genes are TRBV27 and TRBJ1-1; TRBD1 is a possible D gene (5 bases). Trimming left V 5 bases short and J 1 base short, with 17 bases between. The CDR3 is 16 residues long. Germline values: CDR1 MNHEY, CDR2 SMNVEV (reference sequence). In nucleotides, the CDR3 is TGTGCCAGCAGTAGGGGCAGACAGTGGGGGAACACTGAAGCTTTCTTT. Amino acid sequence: CASSRGRQWGNTEAFF.

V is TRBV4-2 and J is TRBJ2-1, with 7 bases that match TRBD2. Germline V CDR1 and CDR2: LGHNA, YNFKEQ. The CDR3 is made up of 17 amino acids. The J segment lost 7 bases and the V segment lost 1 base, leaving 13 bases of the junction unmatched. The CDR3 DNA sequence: TGTGCCAGCAGCCAAGTTCGGGGGGAAACGGTTCGGAATGAGCAGTTCTTC. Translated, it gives CASSQVRGETVRNEQFF.

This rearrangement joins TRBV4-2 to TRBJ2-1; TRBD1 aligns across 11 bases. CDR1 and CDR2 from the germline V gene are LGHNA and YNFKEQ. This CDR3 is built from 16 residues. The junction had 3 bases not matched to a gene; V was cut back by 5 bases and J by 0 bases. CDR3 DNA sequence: TGTGCCAGCAGCTCGGGGACAGGGGGCTCCTACAATGAGCAGTTCTTC. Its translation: CASSSGTGGSYNEQFF.

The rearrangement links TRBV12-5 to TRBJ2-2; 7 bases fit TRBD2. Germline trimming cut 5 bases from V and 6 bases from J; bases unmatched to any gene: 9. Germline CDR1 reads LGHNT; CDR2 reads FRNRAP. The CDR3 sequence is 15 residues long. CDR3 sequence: CASGGVAGGSGELFF. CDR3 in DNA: TGTGCTAGTGGTGGAGTAGCGGGCGGGTCCGGGGAGCTGTTTTTT.

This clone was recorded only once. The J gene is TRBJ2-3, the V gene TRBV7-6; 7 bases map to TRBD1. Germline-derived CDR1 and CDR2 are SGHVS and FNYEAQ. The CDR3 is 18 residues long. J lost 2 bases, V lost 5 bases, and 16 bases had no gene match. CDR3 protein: CASSRFGTGAFSTDTQYF. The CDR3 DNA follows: TGTGCCAGCAGCCGCTTTGGAACAGGGGCTTTTTCCACAGATACGCAGTATTTT. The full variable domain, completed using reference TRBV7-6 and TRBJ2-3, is GAGVSQSPRYKVTKRGQDVALRCDPISGHVSLYWYRQALGQGPEFLTYFNYEAQQDKSGLPNDRFSAERPEGSISTLTIQRTEQRDSAMYRCASSRFGTGAFSTDTQYFGPGTRLTVL.

The CDR3 protein is CASSLDRLNTEAFF. The CDR3 coding sequence is TGTGCCAGCAGCTTAGACAGATTGAACACTGAAGCTTTCTTT. V is TRBV7-3 and J is TRBJ1-1, with D maybe TRBD1 (5 bases). Between the trimmed V and J ends, which lost 2 bases and 0 bases, there was a span of 7 bases. The CDR3 spans 14 residues. Germline V gene sequence: CDR1 SGHTA, CDR2 FQGTGA.

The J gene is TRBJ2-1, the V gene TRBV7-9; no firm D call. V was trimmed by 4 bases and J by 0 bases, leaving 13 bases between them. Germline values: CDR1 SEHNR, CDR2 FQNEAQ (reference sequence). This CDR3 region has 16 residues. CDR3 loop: CASSSHLRSSYNEQFF. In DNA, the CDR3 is TGTGCCAGCAGCTCCCACTTGAGGAGCTCCTACAATGAGCAGTTCTTC. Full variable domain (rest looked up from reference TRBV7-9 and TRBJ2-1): DTGVSQNPRHKITKRGQNVTFRCDPISEHNRLYWYRQTLGQGPEFLTYFQNEAQLEKSRLLSDRFSAERPKGSFSTLEIQRTEQGDSAMYLCASSSHLRSSYNEQFFGPGTRLTVL.

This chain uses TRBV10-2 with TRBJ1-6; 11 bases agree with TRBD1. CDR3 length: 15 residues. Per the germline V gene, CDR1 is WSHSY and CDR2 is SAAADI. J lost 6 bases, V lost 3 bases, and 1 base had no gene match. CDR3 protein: CASSEGTGGNSPLHF. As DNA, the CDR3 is TGCGCCAGCAGTGAAGGGACAGGGGGTAATTCACCCCTCCACTTT.